Each of the 14 T cell receptor beta chains below was sequenced from the same sample in a study of T cells in Graves' hyperthyroidism and ophthalmopathy. RNA transcripts served as the template for amplifying TCR beta CDR3 regions. RT-PCR in the first round (using the HTBI primer set) targeted the TCR CDR3. TCRdb reprocessed the multiplex PCR reads via MiXCR and lists one record per CDR3 protein. The data contain about 690,000 distinct CDR3 sequences, roughly 17% of them singletons. Input material: blood. Receptors originate from a man over 45 with Graves' hyperthyroidism.

This clonotype was observed a handful of times. The CDR3: CASSSGGSTSGANVLTF. CDR3 nucleotide sequence: TGCGCCAGCAGCTCAGGGGGCTCCACCTCTGGGGCCAACGTCCTGACTTTC. The chain carries TRBV5-1 and TRBJ2-6; the match to TRBD1 covers 8 bases. The V gene end was trimmed by 3 bases and the J gene end by 0 bases; junction bases not matched to a gene: 5. The CDR3 loop spans 17 amino acids. CDR1 and CDR2 (germline): SGHRS, YFSETQ.

This chain uses TRBV4-2 with TRBJ2-5; TRBD1 is a possible D gene (6 bases). This CDR3 is 18 amino acids long. Germline V gene sequence: CDR1 LGHNA, CDR2 YNFKEQ. V shed 1 base and J shed 1 base, with 19 bases lying between them. The CDR3 sequence: CASSQGSSPLQGQETQYF. DNA of the CDR3: TGTGCCAGCAGCCAAGGTTCCTCACCGCTACAGGGCCAAGAGACCCAGTACTTC.

This chain connects TRBV19 to TRBJ1-1; 7 nucleotides align to TRBD1. This CDR3 spans 15 amino acids. V gave up 3 bases and J gave up 4 bases; unmatched junction bases: 8. Germline V CDR1 and CDR2: LNHDA, SQIVND (reference sequence). CDR3 nucleotide sequence: TGTGCCAGTAGTATCTCGAAACAGGGGCGCACTGAAGCTTTCTTT. It is translated as CASSISKQGRTEAFF.

The V and J genes are TRBV6-1 and TRBJ2-1; 8 bases agree with TRBD2. The CDR3 has 17 amino acids. CDR1 is MNHNS and CDR2 is SASEGT in the germline V gene. V lost 6 bases, J lost 1 base, and 11 bases stayed unmatched. The CDR3 loop reads CASSWEGGRKSYNEQFF. CDR3 in DNA: TGTGCCAGCAGCTGGGAGGGCGGGAGGAAATCCTACAATGAGCAGTTCTTC.

This clonotype showed up many times. The chain combines TRBV12-3 or TRBV12-4 with TRBJ1-5; D uncertain. The CDR3 is made up of 15 amino acids. The germline V and J ends were trimmed by 3 bases and 0 bases, with 9 bases remaining between them. CDR3 coding DNA: TGTGCCAGCAGTTTGGGCAGCAATAGCAATCAGCCCCAGCATTTT. Translation gives CASSLGSNSNQPQHF.

The chain combines TRBV6-2 or TRBV6-3 with TRBJ1-5; the match to TRBD1 covers 10 bases. The length of the CDR3 is 16 residues. V trimming: 4 bases; J trimming: 7 bases; junction bases outside the gene matches: 10. CDR1 MNHEY and CDR2 SVGEGT come from the germline V gene. The CDR3 is CASSLMRQGAHQPQHF. Written as DNA, the CDR3 is TGTGCCAGCAGTTTGATGAGACAGGGGGCTCACCAGCCCCAGCATTTT.

The genes are TRBV5-1 and TRBJ1-1; D gene uncertain. CDR3 length: 14 residues. Germline V gene sequence: CDR1 SGHRS, CDR2 YFSETQ. Trimming stripped 3 bases from V and 2 bases from J, with 11 bases between. CDR3 DNA sequence: TGCGCCAGCAGCTACGGTCGTTTTAACACTGAAGCTTTCTTT. It is translated as CASSYGRFNTEAFF.

This clonotype was recorded a few times. V is TRBV27 and J is TRBJ1-5; D ambiguous. The CDR3 is made up of 17 amino acids. The V gene's germline CDR1 is MNHEY and CDR2 SMNVEV (reference sequence). Trimming took 2 bases from V and 0 from J, leaving 14 bases between them. This chain's CDR3 is CASSLKPAIHSNQPQHF. Written as DNA, the CDR3 is TGTGCCAGCAGTTTAAAGCCAGCTATTCATAGCAATCAGCCCCAGCATTTT.

This rearrangement joins TRBV7-9 to TRBJ1-1; tentatively, D is TRBD1 (5 bases). The CDR3 is made up of 18 amino acids. The V gene's germline CDR1 is SEHNR and CDR2 FQNEAQ (reference sequence). Trimming removed 5 bases at V and 0 bases at J, with 22 bases between. DNA of the CDR3: TGTGCCAGCAGCACGGATTGGGCCCGGGGGTCCGTGAACACTGAAGCTTTCTTT. Its protein is CASSTDWARGSVNTEAFF.

This clonotype has just a few counts. V gene TRBV19 combines with J gene TRBJ2-1, with 10 bases lining up with TRBD1. The J segment lost 3 bases and the V segment lost 6 bases, leaving 2 bases of the junction unmatched. Germline loops: CDR1 LNHDA, CDR2 SQIVND (reference sequence). This CDR3 spans 14 amino acids. Here the CDR3 reads CASSDRGLYNEQFF. CDR3 in DNA: TGTGCCAGTAGCGACAGGGGGCTCTACAATGAGCAGTTCTTC.

This clonotype was counted ten times or more. The chain links TRBV2 to TRBJ2-7; TRBD2 aligns across 13 bases. This CDR3 contains 15 residues. CDR1 SNHLY and CDR2 FYNNEI come from the germline V gene. Unmatched junction bases numbered 4, after V lost 6 bases and J lost 2 bases. The CDR3 DNA sequence: TGTGCCAGCAGGAGGGGGACTAGCGGGACCTACGAGCAGTACTTC. Encoded protein: CASRRGTSGTYEQYF.

V is TRBV20-1 and J is TRBJ2-7; maybe TRBD1 (5 bases). CDR3 length: 17 amino acids. From germline, CDR1 is DFQATT and CDR2 SNEGSKA (reference sequence). The V end was cut by 1 base, the J end by 0 bases, with 19 bases between. In DNA, the CDR3 is TGCAGTGCTAGAGGCTTAGACAGCGCTCATACCTCCTACGAGCAGTACTTC. Amino acids: CSARGLDSAHTSYEQYF.

V is TRBV6-1 and J is TRBJ2-7, with 7 bases aligning to TRBD1. The germline CDR1 and CDR2 sequences are MNHNS and SASEGT. Trimming at V came to 5 bases and at J to 9 bases, leaving 10 bases not matched to a gene. The CDR3 contains 13 residues. The CDR3 coding sequence is TGTGCCAGCAGTCGACAGGGCACCTTCTTGCAGTACTTC. Translation gives CASSRQGTFLQYF.

This clonotype appeared many times. The genes are TRBV27 and TRBJ2-7; TRBD2 matches at 7 bases. The CDR3 totals 13 residues. Germline-derived CDR1 and CDR2 are MNHEY and SMNVEV (reference sequence). The junction had 5 bases not matched to a gene; V was cut back by 6 bases and J by 3 bases. The CDR3 loop is CASRPGGSYEQYF. CDR3 DNA sequence: TGTGCCAGCAGACCGGGGGGAAGCTACGAGCAGTACTTC.